These T cell receptor beta chains were read from a single sample in a study of identical twins. A single record per CDR3 protein comes from TCRdb applying MiXCR to the 5' RACE reads. The sample lists around 670,000 distinct CDR3 sequences; less than 7% were seen once. Sequencing used naive T cells sorted from blood. The receptors were sampled from a man between 18 and 35 years old in good health. Each CDR3 is given with its conserved first and last residue. A D gene is named only where the DNA matches it firmly. Only some rows state a clone size, as once, few, many or a class for expanded clones.

J gene,clone size,V gene,D gene,CDR3 DNA,CDR3 protein
TRBJ2-2,-,TRBV12-3/TRBV12-4,TRBD2,TGTGCCAGCAGTTTATATCGTCTAGCGGGAATCACCGGGGAGCTGTTTTTT,CASSLYRLAGITGELFF
TRBJ2-3,many,TRBV25-1,TRBD2,TGTGCCAGCGGGGTTTGGACTAGCGGGAGCACAGATACGCAGTATTTT,CASGVWTSGSTDTQYF
TRBJ1-1,many,TRBV20-1,TRBD1,TGCAGTGCTAGAGGTCCGACAGGGATGGCTTTCTTT,CSARGPTGMAFF
TRBJ2-5,many,TRBV20-1,-,TGCAGTGCTAGAGATGGGGCTAGGGGAACCCAGTACTTC,CSARDGARGTQYF
TRBJ1-4,many,TRBV5-1,-,TGCGCCAGCACGACGAGGCCGCTCGGTGAAAAACTGTTTTTT,CASTTRPLGEKLFF
TRBJ1-1,many,TRBV5-1,-,TGCGCCAGCAGCGTACGAAAACCGGACAGTCTGGGTGAAGCTTTCTTT,CASSVRKPDSLGEAFF
TRBJ1-2,many,TRBV10-3,-,TGTGCCATCAGTGTCGGGGGAATCCCTAACTATGGCTACACCTTC,CAISVGGIPNYGYTF
TRBJ2-2,many,TRBV10-3,-,TGTGCCATCAGAAACACAGGTGCCGGGGAGCTGTTTTTT,CAIRNTGAGELFF
TRBJ2-1,many,TRBV12-3/TRBV12-4,TRBD1,TGTGCCAGCAGAAACAGGGGCGCGTCCTACAATGAGCAGTTCTTC,CASRNRGASYNEQFF
TRBJ2-1,many,TRBV11-2,TRBD1,TGTGCCAGCAGCCTAGACAGGGGGCACGAGAATGAGCAGTTCTTC,CASSLDRGHENEQFF
TRBJ2-3,many,TRBV10-3,TRBD2,TGTGCCATCAGGGACCTAGCGGGGCCCACAGATACGCAGTATTTT,CAIRDLAGPTDTQYF
TRBJ2-4,many,TRBV5-1,TRBD1,TGCGCCAGCAGAAATCAGACAGGGCACGGGTACTTC,CASRNQTGHGYF
TRBJ2-3,few,TRBV12-3/TRBV12-4,-,TGTGCCAGCAGTTTAGTCTCAGGTTTTGGGGACAAGCAGTATTTT,CASSLVSGFGDKQYF
TRBJ2-5,few,TRBV5-1,TRBD2,TGCGCCAGCAGCGGAGCGGGAGGCGGAGAGACCCAGTACTTC,CASSGAGGGETQYF
TRBJ1-1,few,TRBV12-3/TRBV12-4,TRBD1,TGTGCCAGCAGTTTGAAAGGGGGCAACAGTGAAGCTTTCTTT,CASSLKGGNSEAFF
TRBJ2-3,many,TRBV6-5,-,TGTGCCAGCAGTGGAGGAGATACGCAGTATTTT,CASSGGDTQYF
TRBJ1-4,few,TRBV7-2,-,TGTGCCAGCAGCTTACCCGAGTGGGGAGTTGAAAAACTGTTTTTT,CASSLPEWGVEKLFF
TRBJ2-3,-,TRBV6-6,-,TGTGCCAGCAGTTACTCCCCCGAGATCCGCCATTTT,CASSYSPEIRHF
TRBJ1-4,many,TRBV12-3/TRBV12-4,TRBD1,TGTGCCAGCAGTTTTGGCGGGACAGGGGGTGCAAAACTGTTTTTT,CASSFGGTGGAKLFF
TRBJ2-3,many,TRBV7-6,-,TGTGCCAGCAGCCAAAGAACAGGGGGGGGGACAGATACGCAGTATTTT,CASSQRTGGGTDTQYF
TRBJ2-5,many,TRBV29-1,TRBD1,TGCAGCGCTCTAGGACAGGGGGTACCAGAGACCCAGTACTTC,CSALGQGVPETQYF
TRBJ2-1,many,TRBV27,TRBD2,TGTGCCAGCAGTGGAACTAGCGGGAGGCCCTACAATGAGCAGTTCTTC,CASSGTSGRPYNEQFF
TRBJ1-1,few,TRBV5-5,TRBD1,TGTGCCAGCAGCTTTCAGGGGGGCTTAGGCACTGAAGCTTTCTTT,CASSFQGGLGTEAFF
TRBJ2-5,-,TRBV20-1,TRBD2,TGCAGTGCTAGTCCCCTAGCGGGAGACGAGGAGACCCAGTACTTC,CSASPLAGDEETQYF
TRBJ2-4,few,TRBV14,-,TGTGCCAGCAGCCACACAGGGTTAGCCAAAAACATTCAGTACTTC,CASSHTGLAKNIQYF
TRBJ2-5,many,TRBV28,-,TGTGCCAGCGGTCCTTTGACTCACTCCGACGAGACCCAGTACTTC,CASGPLTHSDETQYF
TRBJ2-1,many,TRBV20-1,-,TGCAGTGCTAAGGGGGGTGAACACCTCTACAATGAGCAGTTCTTC,CSAKGGEHLYNEQFF
TRBJ1-5,many,TRBV24-1,-,TGTGCCACTCGCCCCAGGGCGGGCGGTCAGCCCCAGCATTTT,CATRPRAGGQPQHF
TRBJ1-1,many,TRBV6-5,-,TGTGCCAGCAGTTACTCTGGTGGGAACACTGAAGCTTTCTTT,CASSYSGGNTEAFF
TRBJ2-1,many,TRBV24-1,TRBD2,TGTGCCACCAGTGATCCCACGACCGTGGCGGGAGATTACAATGAGCAGTTCTTC,CATSDPTTVAGDYNEQFF
TRBJ2-3,many,TRBV15,-,TGTGCCACCAGCAGACCCATCGCTGTGGCCACAGATACGCAGTATTTT,CATSRPIAVATDTQYF
TRBJ2-3,few,TRBV7-3,TRBD2,TGTGCCAGCAGCTCCGGACTAGCGGGGCACACAGATACGCAGTATTTT,CASSSGLAGHTDTQYF
TRBJ2-2,few,TRBV6-1,TRBD1,TGTGCCAGCACCCGTGTCGGGACAGGGGGCCCCGGGGAGCTGTTTTTT,CASTRVGTGGPGELFF
TRBJ2-5,few,TRBV6-2/TRBV6-3,TRBD2,TGTGCCACCACACTACTAGCGGGAGTAGAGACCCAGTACTTC,CATTLLAGVETQYF
TRBJ2-5,-,TRBV3-1,-,TGTGCCAGCAGCCAAGTGAGGGCGACCGGGGAGACCCAGTACTTC,CASSQVRATGETQYF
TRBJ1-2,few,TRBV6-5,-,TGTGCCAGCAGTTACGTTGGAGGGAACACCTATGGCTACACCTTC,CASSYVGGNTYGYTF
TRBJ2-5,few,TRBV6-5,-,TGTGCCAGCAGTTACGGGGGCGCGTACCAAGAGACCCAGTACTTC,CASSYGGAYQETQYF
TRBJ2-1,few,TRBV20-1,-,TGCAGTGCTAGAGACCGCCAACTAGTTTCGCGGGGCCCCTACAATGAGCAGTTCTTC,CSARDRQLVSRGPYNEQFF
TRBJ1-5,many,TRBV20-1,-,TGCAGTGCTTCGGACAGCAATCAGCCCCAGCATTTT,CSASDSNQPQHF
TRBJ2-1,few,TRBV20-1,TRBD2,TGCAGTGCCGGAGGACTAGCGGGATGGTACAATGAGCAGTTCTTC,CSAGGLAGWYNEQFF
TRBJ1-6,many,TRBV20-1,-,TGCAGTGCGGAGGGCGAGTGGAATAATTCACCCCTCCACTTT,CSAEGEWNNSPLHF
TRBJ2-1,few,TRBV11-2,-,TGTGCCAGCATCACTACCCCACTCGACAATGAGCAGTTCTTC,CASITTPLDNEQFF
TRBJ2-1,few,TRBV11-2,TRBD2,TGTGCCAGCAGCCTCCGGGGTCTTAGCGGGAGGGCCGACAATGAGCAGTTCTTC,CASSLRGLSGRADNEQFF
TRBJ2-1,many,TRBV7-2,TRBD1,TGTGCCAGCAGCTCTCGGACAGGGAGCTCCTACAATGAGCAGTTCTTC,CASSSRTGSSYNEQFF
TRBJ2-4,many,TRBV28,TRBD2,TGTGCCAGCAGACTAGCGGGCCCATTAGCCAAAAACATTCAGTACTTC,CASRLAGPLAKNIQYF
TRBJ2-2,many,TRBV5-1,TRBD1,TGCGCCAGCAGCTTGGGACAGGGGGCCGGCGGGGAGCTGTTTTTT,CASSLGQGAGGELFF
TRBJ2-5,-,TRBV4-2,TRBD2,TGTGCCAGCAGCCAAGAAAACCCGACTAGCGGGAGCCAAGAGACCCAGTACTTC,CASSQENPTSGSQETQYF
TRBJ1-1,many,TRBV29-1,-,TGCAGCGCCGGCCCCGGAGGGGGGCCGACTTGGAACACTGAAGCTTTCTTT,CSAGPGGGPTWNTEAFF
TRBJ2-1,-,TRBV24-1,TRBD2,TGTGCCACCAGTGATTCACTACTAGCGGGATTATACAATGAGCAGTTCTTC,CATSDSLLAGLYNEQFF
TRBJ2-1,many,TRBV12-3/TRBV12-4,TRBD2,TGTGCCAGCGGGACTAGCGGGAGAGTGGGTGAGCAGTTCTTC,CASGTSGRVGEQFF